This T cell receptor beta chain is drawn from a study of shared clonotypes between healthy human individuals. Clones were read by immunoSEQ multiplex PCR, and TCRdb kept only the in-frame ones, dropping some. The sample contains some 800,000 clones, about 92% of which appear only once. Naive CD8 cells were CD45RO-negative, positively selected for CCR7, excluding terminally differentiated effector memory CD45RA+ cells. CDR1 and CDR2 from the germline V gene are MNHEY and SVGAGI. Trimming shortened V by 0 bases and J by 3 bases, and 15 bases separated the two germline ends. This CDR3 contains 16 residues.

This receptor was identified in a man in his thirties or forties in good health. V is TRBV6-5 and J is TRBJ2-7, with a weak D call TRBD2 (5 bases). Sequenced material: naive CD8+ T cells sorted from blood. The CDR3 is CASSYSKSGGRYEQYF. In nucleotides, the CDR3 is TGTGCCAGCAGTTACTCAAAGAGCGGAGGACGCTACGAGCAGTACTTC.